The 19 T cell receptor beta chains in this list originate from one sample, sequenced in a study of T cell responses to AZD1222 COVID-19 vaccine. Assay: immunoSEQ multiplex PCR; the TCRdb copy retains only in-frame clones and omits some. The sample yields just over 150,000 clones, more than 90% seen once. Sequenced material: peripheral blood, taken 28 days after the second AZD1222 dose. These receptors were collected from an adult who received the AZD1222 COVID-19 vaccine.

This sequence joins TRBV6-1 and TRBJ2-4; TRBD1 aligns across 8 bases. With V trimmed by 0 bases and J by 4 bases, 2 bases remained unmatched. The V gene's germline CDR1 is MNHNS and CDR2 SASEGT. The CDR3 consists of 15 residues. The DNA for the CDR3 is TGTGCCAGCAGTGAAGCCCAGGGGGCAAAAAACATTCAGTACTTC. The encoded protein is CASSEAQGAKNIQYF.

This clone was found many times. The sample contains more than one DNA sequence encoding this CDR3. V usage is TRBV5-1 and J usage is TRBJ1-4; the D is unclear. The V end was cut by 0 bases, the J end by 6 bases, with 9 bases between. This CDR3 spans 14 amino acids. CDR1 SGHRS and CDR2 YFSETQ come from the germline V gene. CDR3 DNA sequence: TGCGCCAGCAGCTTGGCCGGCGGCTATGAAAAACTGTTTTTT. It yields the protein CASSLAGGYEKLFF.

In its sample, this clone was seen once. This CDR3 is CASTPAGKAAALYGYTF. The CDR3 nucleotides are TGTGCCAGCACCCCGGCGGGGAAGGCCGCAGCACTCTATGGCTACACCTTC. The rearrangement links TRBV3-1 (or the pseudogene TRBV3-2) to TRBJ1-2; D call uncertain. Germline CDR1 reads LGHDT; CDR2 reads YNNKEL (reference sequence). The CDR3 runs to 17 residues. The germline V and J ends were trimmed by 7 bases and 4 bases, with 25 bases remaining between them.

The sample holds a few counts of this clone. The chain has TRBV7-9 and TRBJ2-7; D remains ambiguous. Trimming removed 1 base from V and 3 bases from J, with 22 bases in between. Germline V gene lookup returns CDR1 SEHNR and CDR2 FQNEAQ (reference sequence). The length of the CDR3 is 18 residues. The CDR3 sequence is CASSLGQSRQREIYEQYF. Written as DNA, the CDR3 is TGTGCCAGCAGCTTAGGCCAGAGTCGACAAAGAGAAATCTACGAGCAGTACTTC.

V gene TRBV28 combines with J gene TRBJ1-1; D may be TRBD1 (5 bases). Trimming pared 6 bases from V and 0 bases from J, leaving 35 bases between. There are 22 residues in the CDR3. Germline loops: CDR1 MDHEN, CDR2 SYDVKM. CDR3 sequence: CASSPVTKGTQLVAGMNTEAFF. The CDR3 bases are TGTGCCAGCAGCCCCGTTACCAAAGGGACGCAACTTGTCGCGGGGATGAACACTGAAGCTTTCTTT.

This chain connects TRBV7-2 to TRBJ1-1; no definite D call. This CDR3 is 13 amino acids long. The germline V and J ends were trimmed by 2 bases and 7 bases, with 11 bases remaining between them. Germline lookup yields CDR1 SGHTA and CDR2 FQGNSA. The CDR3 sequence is CASSLLGDGEAFF. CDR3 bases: TGTGCCAGCAGCTTACTCGGGGATGGTGAAGCTTTCTTT.

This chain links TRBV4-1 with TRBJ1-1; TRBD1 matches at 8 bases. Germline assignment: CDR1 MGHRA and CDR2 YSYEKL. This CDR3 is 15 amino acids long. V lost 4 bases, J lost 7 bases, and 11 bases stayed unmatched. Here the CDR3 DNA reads TGCGCCAGCAGCCCGGACAGGGTCGTTTCCCGTGAAGCTTTCTTT. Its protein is CASSPDRVVSREAFF.

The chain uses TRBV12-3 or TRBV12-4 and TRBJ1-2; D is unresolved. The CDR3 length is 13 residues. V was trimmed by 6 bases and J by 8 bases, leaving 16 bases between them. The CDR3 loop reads CASRSTAVEGYTF. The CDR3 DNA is TGTGCCAGCAGGTCGACGGCGGTAGAAGGCTACACCTTC.

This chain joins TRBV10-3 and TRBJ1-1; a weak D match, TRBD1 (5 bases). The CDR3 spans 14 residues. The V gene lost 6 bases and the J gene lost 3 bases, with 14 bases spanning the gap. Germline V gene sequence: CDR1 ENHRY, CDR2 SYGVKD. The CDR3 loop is CAIRGATGDTEAFF. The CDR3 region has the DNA TGTGCCATCAGAGGAGCAACAGGAGACACTGAAGCTTTCTTT.

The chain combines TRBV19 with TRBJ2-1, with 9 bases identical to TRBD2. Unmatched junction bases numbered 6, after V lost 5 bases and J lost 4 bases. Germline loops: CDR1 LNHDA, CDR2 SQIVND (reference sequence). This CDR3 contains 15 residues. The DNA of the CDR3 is TGTGCCAGTAGTCCCGGGACTAGCACATACAATGAGCAGTTCTTC. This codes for CASSPGTSTYNEQFF.

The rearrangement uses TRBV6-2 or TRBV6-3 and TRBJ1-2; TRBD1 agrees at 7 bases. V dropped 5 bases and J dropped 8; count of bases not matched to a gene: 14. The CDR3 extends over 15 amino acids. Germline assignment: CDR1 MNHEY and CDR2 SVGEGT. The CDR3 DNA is TGTGCCAGCAGTCCCGCCACGGGGACAGTAAGGGGCTACACCTTC. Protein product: CASSPATGTVRGYTF.

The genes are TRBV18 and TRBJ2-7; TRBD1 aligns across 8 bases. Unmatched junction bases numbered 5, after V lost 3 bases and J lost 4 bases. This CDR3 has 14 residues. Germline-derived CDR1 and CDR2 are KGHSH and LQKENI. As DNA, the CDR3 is TGTGCCAGCTCACCCAGGACAGGGATGTACGAGCAGTACTTC. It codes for CASSPRTGMYEQYF.

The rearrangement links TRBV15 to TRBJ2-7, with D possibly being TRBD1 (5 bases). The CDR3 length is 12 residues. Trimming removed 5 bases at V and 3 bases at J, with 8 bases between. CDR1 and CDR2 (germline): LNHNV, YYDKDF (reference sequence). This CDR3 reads CATSPTGYEQYF. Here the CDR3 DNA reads TGTGCCACCAGCCCAACAGGCTACGAGCAGTACTTC.

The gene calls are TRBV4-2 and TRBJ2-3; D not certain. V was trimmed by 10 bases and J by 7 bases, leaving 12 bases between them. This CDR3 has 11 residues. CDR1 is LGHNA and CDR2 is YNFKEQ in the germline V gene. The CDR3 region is CATDSGYTQYF. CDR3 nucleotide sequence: TGTGCCACTGATAGTGGCTATACGCAGTATTTT.

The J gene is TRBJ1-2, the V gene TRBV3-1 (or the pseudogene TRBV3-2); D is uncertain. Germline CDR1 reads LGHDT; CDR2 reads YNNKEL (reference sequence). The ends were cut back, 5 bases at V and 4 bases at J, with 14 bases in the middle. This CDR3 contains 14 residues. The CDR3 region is CASSATTAFYGYTF. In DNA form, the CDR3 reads TGTGCCAGCAGCGCTACTACAGCGTTCTATGGCTACACCTTC.

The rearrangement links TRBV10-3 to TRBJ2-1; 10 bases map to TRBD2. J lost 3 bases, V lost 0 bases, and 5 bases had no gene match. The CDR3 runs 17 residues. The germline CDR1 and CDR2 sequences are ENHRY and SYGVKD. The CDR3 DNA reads TGTGCCATCAGTGAGTCCATGAGCGGGAGGGGCTACAATGAGCAGTTCTTC. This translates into CAISESMSGRGYNEQFF.

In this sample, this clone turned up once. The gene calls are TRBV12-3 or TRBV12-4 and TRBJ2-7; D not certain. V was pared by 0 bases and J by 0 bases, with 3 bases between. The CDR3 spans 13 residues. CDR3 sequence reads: CASSLAGSYEQYF. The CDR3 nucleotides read TGTGCCAGCAGTTTAGCAGGCTCCTACGAGCAGTACTTC.

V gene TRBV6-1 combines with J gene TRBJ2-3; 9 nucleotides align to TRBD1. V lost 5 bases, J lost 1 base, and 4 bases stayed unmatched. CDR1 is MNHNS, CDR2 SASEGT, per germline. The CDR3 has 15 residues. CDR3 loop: CASSKRTGGTDTQYF. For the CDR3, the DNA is TGTGCCAGCAGTAAGAGGACAGGGGGCACAGATACGCAGTATTTT.

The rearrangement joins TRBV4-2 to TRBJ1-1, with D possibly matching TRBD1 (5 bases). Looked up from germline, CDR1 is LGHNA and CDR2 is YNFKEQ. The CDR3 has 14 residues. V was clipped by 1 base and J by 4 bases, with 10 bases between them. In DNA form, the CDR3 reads TGTGCCAGCAGCCAAGTGGGGGAGACCACTGAAGCTTTCTTT. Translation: CASSQVGETTEAFF.